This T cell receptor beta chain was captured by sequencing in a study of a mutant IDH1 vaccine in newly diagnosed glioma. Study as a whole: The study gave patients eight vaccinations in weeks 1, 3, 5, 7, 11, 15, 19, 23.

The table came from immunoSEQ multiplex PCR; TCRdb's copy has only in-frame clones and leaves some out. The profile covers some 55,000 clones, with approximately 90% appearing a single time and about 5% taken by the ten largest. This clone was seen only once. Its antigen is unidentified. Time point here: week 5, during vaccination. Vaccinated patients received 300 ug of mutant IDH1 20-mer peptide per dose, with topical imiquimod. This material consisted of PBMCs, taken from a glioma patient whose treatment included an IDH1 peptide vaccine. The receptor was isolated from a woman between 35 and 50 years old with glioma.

For the CDR3, the DNA is TGTGCCAGCAGCCGGGCAGGGTCGGGGCGCCAAGAGACCCAGTACTTC. Residues: CASSRAGSGRQETQYF. V usage is TRBV5-4 and J usage is TRBJ2-5, with D possibly being TRBD1 or TRBD2 (5 bases each). There are 16 residues in the CDR3. Germline CDR1 reads SGHNT; CDR2 reads YYREEE (reference sequence). The V end lost 4 bases, the J end lost 1 base, and 17 bases lay between the germline ends. The whole variable domain, remainder taken from reference TRBV5-4 and TRBJ2-5, is ETGVTQSPTHLIKTRGQQVTLRCSSQSGHNTVSWYQQALGQGPQFIFQYYREEENGRGNFPPRFSGLQFPNYSSELNVNALELDDSALYLCASSRAGSGRQETQYFGPGTRLLVL.